These 20 T cell receptor beta chains came from one sample sequenced in a study of response to subunit inactivated influenza vaccine. Each CDR3 protein is one row after TCRdb ran MiXCR on the RT-PCR reads. This repertoire shows around 180,000 distinct CDR3 sequences, around 8.8% found once; its top ten account for 11%. The material was non-naive T cells sorted from PBMCs, obtained on the day of vaccination. These receptors came from a man aged 45-65 years who received an inactivated influenza vaccine.

The sample holds a few counts of this clonotype. The J gene is TRBJ1-3, the V gene TRBV12-3 or TRBV12-4; D is ambiguous. The CDR3 loop spans 13 amino acids. The V end was cut by 2 bases, the J end by 5 bases, with 7 bases between. This chain's CDR3 is CASSLLGRNTIYF. The CDR3 region has the DNA TGTGCCAGCAGTTTATTGGGTCGAAACACCATATATTTT.

Details on this clonotype: Being one base from a much bigger clone, this may be a read error. This chain links TRBV5-1 with TRBJ2-3; D is uncertain. This CDR3 contains 15 residues. Per germline, CDR1 SGHRS and CDR2 YFSETQ. CDR3 DNA sequence: TGCGCCAGCAGCTTGGGACACCCTGACACAGATACGCACTATTTT. Protein sequence: CASSLGHPDTDTHYF.

This clonotype showed up just a few times. DNA for the CDR3: TGTGCCAGCAAACCAGGCATGAACACTGAAGCTTTCTTT. Amino acids: CASKPGMNTEAFF. The chain recombines TRBV6-6 with TRBJ1-1, with no clear D. The CDR3 runs 13 residues. Deletions cut 7 bases from V and 0 bases from J, with 9 bases between. Germline CDR1 is MNHNY and CDR2 is SVGAGI (reference sequence).

The rearrangement links TRBV28 to TRBJ1-4; D not certain. Trimming took off 2 bases at V and 10 bases at J, with 14 bases between the two ends. This CDR3 spans 14 amino acids. The germline V gene has CDR1 MDHEN and CDR2 SYDVKM. CDR3 in amino acids: CASSLGRTRTKLFF. The DNA of the CDR3 is TGTGCCAGCAGTTTAGGGAGGACCCGGACAAAACTGTTTTTT.

Only a few counts were recorded for this clonotype. The V gene is TRBV6-2 or TRBV6-3, the J gene TRBJ2-2; the D gene is possibly TRBD1 (5 bases). V was trimmed by 6 bases and J by 1 base, leaving 12 bases between them. CDR1 is MNHEY, CDR2 SVGEGT, per germline. This CDR3 has 15 residues. In DNA, the CDR3 is TGTGCCAGCAGGTACAGGTCACGGAACACCGGGGAGCTGTTTTTT. This gives the protein CASRYRSRNTGELFF.

There are a few counts of this clonotype. The genes are TRBV20-1 and TRBJ2-7, with 10 nucleotides matching TRBD1. With V trimmed by 4 bases and J by 4 bases, 4 bases remained unmatched. Germline CDR1 DFQATT, CDR2 SNEGSKA (reference sequence). This CDR3 spans 13 amino acids. CDR3 DNA: TGCAGTGCTACCCGGGACAGGGGTTACGAGCAGTACTTC. Its protein is CSATRDRGYEQYF.

Only a few counts were recorded for this clonotype. The CDR3, as DNA: TGTGCCAGCAGTTCCCGTCGGGACAGGAAATCCTACGAGCAGTACTTC. Residues: CASSSRRDRKSYEQYF. The chain employs TRBV12-3 or TRBV12-4 and TRBJ2-7, with TRBD1 identical over 8 bases. The CDR3 totals 16 residues. Losses at the gene ends were 4 bases for V and 1 base for J; bases not matched to a gene: 9.

The rearrangement joins TRBV5-1 to TRBJ1-1; 7 nucleotides align to TRBD1. V lost 4 bases and J lost 1; bases outside the gene matches: 7. Germline loops: CDR1 SGHRS, CDR2 YFSETQ. The CDR3 totals 15 residues. CDR3 sequence: CASSVAGQPNTEAFF. CDR3 DNA: TGCGCCAGCAGCGTCGCGGGACAGCCGAACACTGAAGCTTTCTTT.

The chain is built from TRBV5-1 and TRBJ2-3; no clear D. V was shortened by 2 bases and J by 4 bases, with 14 bases between the two germline ends. The length of the CDR3 is 15 residues. The V gene's germline CDR1 is SGHRS and CDR2 YFSETQ. CDR3 region: CASSFAATSADTQYF. As DNA, the CDR3 is TGCGCCAGCAGCTTTGCTGCGACTTCAGCAGATACGCAGTATTTT. The variable domain in full, with the rest retrieved from reference TRBV5-1 and TRBJ2-3, is KAGVTQTPRYLIKTRGQQVTLSCSPISGHRSVSWYQQTPGQGLQFLFEYFSETQRNKGNFPGRFSGRQFSNSRSEMNVSTLELGDSALYLCASSFAATSADTQYFGPGTRLTVL.

Turning to this clonotype: Mismatch with germline at one junction end may stem from a read error. J is TRBJ2-4 and V is TRBV28; 8 bases line up with TRBD1. Germline-derived CDR1 and CDR2 are MDHEN and SYDVKM. This CDR3 has 14 residues. CDR3 amino acids: CVSSYGQGRGIQYF. Written as DNA, the CDR3 is TGTGTCAGCAGTTACGGACAGGGAAGGGGCATTCAGTACTTC.

The V call is TRBV4-3, the J call TRBJ1-5; D not resolved. The CDR3 extends over 15 amino acids. V dropped 0 bases and J dropped 1 base, with 7 bases sitting between them. The germline CDR1 and CDR2 sequences are LGHNA and YSLEER. CDR3 sequence reads: CASSQDFASNQPQHF. The DNA for the CDR3 is TGCGCCAGCAGCCAAGATTTCGCCAGCAATCAGCCCCAGCATTTT.

This clonotype was seen repeatedly, ten times or more. V usage is TRBV5-1 and J usage is TRBJ2-3, with TRBD2 identical over 7 bases. V lost 4 bases to trimming and J lost 1 base; unmatched junction nucleotides: 6. The CDR3 is 15 residues long. CDR1 is SGHRS and CDR2 is YFSETQ in the germline V gene. The CDR3 here is CASSLSGARTDTQYF. The DNA for the CDR3 is TGCGCCAGCAGCCTAAGCGGGGCGCGCACAGATACGCAGTATTTT.

The chain combines TRBV28 with TRBJ2-5; 9 bases match TRBD2. The germline gives CDR1 MDHEN, CDR2 SYDVKM. This CDR3 has 14 residues. V gave up 6 bases and J gave up 4 bases; unmatched junction bases: 6. CDR3 nucleotide sequence: TGTGCCAGCAGAATTGCGGGGGGGGGAGAGACCCAGTACTTC. Translated: CASRIAGGGETQYF.

This chain connects TRBV6-2 or TRBV6-3 to TRBJ2-7; 7 nucleotides line up with TRBD1. V shed 4 bases, J shed 4 bases, and the junction held 16 bases outside the gene matches. The CDR3 contains 17 residues. Germline CDR1 and CDR2: MNHEY and SVGEGT. The CDR3 DNA reads TGTGCCAGCAGTTCGTACCCCGGGACAGCTTTCGGGTACGAGCAGTACTTC. This codes for CASSSYPGTAFGYEQYF.

This clonotype showed up many times. The chain combines TRBV12-3 or TRBV12-4 with TRBJ2-7, with D possibly matching TRBD1 (6 bases). CDR3 length: 11 residues. Between the trimmed V and J ends, which lost 5 bases and 4 bases, there was a span of 6 bases. This chain's CDR3 is CASSTGYEQYF. In DNA, the CDR3 is TGTGCCAGCAGTACAGGGTACGAGCAGTACTTC.

The chain couples TRBV20-1 to TRBJ2-2; TRBD2 is a possible D gene (7 bases). The CDR3 extends over 14 amino acids. Trimming pared 3 bases from V and 8 bases from J, leaving 16 bases between. In germline, CDR1 is DFQATT, CDR2 SNEGSKA (reference sequence). Written as DNA, the CDR3 is TGCAGTGCTAGCCCGCGGGGGCCGGCTGGGGAGCTGTTTTTT. The encoded protein is CSASPRGPAGELFF.

This clonotype was detected only a few times. This chain joins TRBV28 and TRBJ1-5, with D possibly being TRBD1 (5 bases). Germline CDR1 reads MDHEN; CDR2 reads SYDVKM. Trimming cost V 3 bases and J 9 bases, with 12 bases left between them. This CDR3 is built from 13 residues. CDR3 DNA: TGTGCCAGCAGTTTGGGGGGGGATATGCCCCAGCATTTT. Protein product: CASSLGGDMPQHF. Filled out from reference TRBV28 and TRBJ1-5, the complete variable domain reads DVKVTQSSRYLVKRTGEKVFLECVQDMDHENMFWYRQDPGLGLRLIYFSYDVKMKEKGDIPEGYSVSREKKERFSLILESASTNQTSMYLCASSLGGDMPQHFGDGTRLSIL.

The CDR3 spells CARGTSGRIRKETQYF. CDR3 in DNA: TGTGCCAGGGGGACTAGCGGGAGGATAAGGAAAGAGACCCAGTACTTC. The chain links TRBV6-1 to TRBJ2-5; the match to TRBD2 covers 15 bases. This CDR3 spans 16 amino acids. Germline lookup yields CDR1 MNHNS and CDR2 SASEGT. V dropped 9 bases and J dropped 3; count of bases not matched to a gene: 8.

This clonotype has a handful of counts. V and J are TRBV4-3 and TRBJ2-1; 8 positions match TRBD2. The CDR3 extends over 14 amino acids. CDR1 and CDR2 from the germline V gene are LGHNA and YSLEER. V was pared by 2 bases and J by 7 bases, with 4 bases of the junction left unmatched. In DNA form, the CDR3 reads TGCGCCAGCAGCCAATCACTAGCGGCAAATGAGCAGTTCTTC. Translating it yields CASSQSLAANEQFF.

This clonotype was detected only a few times. The J gene is TRBJ2-2, the V gene TRBV24-1, with D tentatively TRBD1 or TRBD2 (6 bases each). The V end was cut by 0 bases, the J end by 2 bases, with 15 bases between. CDR3 length equals 18 residues. The germline V gene encodes CDR1 KGHDR and CDR2 SFDVKD. CDR3 coding DNA: TGTGCCACCAGTGATTTGCCTTGGAGGGGGTTTAACACCGGGGAGCTGTTTTTT. It yields the protein CATSDLPWRGFNTGELFF.